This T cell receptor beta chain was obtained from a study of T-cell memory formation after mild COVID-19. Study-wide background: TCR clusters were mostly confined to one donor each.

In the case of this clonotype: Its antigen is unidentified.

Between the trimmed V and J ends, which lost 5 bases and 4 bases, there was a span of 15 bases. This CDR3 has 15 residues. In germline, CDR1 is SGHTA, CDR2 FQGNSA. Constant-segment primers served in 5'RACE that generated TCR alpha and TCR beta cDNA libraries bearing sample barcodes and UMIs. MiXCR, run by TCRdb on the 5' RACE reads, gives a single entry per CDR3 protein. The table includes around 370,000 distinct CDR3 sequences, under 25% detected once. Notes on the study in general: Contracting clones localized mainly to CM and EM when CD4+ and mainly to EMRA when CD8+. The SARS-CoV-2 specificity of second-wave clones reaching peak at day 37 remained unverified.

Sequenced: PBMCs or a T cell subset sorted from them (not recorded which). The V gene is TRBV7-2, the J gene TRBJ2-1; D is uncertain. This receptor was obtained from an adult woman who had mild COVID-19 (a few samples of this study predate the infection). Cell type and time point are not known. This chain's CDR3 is CASSPRADFYNEQFF. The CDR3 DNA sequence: TGTGCCAGCAGCCCCCGGGCAGACTTTTACAATGAGCAGTTCTTC.